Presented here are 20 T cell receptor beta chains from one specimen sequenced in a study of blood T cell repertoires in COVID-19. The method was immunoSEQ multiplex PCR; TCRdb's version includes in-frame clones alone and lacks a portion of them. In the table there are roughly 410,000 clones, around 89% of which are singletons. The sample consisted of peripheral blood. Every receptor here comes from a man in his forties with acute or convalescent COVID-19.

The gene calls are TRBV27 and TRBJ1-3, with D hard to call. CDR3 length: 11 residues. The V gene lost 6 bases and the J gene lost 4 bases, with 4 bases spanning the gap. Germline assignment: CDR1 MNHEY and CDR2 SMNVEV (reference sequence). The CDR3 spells CASRRGNTIYF. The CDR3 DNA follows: TGTGCCAGCAGACGGGGAAACACCATATATTTT.

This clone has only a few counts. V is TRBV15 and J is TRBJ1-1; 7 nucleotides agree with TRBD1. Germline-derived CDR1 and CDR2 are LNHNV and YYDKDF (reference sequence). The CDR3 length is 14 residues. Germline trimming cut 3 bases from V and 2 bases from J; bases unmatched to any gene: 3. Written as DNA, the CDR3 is TGTGCCACCAGCAGGGGACAGATTAACACTGAAGCTTTCTTT. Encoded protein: CATSRGQINTEAFF.

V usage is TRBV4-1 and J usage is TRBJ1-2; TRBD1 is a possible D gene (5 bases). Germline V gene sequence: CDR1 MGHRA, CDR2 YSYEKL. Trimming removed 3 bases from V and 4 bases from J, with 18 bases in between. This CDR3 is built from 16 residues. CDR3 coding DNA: TGCGCCAGCAGCCACCCGACTTGGAGGGGAGGCTATGGCTACACCTTC. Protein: CASSHPTWRGGYGYTF.

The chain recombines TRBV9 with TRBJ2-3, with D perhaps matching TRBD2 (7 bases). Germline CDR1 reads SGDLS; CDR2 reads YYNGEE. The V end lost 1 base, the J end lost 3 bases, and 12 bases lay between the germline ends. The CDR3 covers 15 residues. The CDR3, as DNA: TGTGCCAGCAGCGTACGGGGGGCTCATACAGATACGCAGTATTTT. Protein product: CASSVRGAHTDTQYF.

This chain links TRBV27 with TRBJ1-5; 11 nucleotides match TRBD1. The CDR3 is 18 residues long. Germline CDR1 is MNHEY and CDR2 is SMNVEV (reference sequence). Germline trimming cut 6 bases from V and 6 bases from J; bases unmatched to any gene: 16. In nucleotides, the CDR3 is TGTGCCAGCAGAAGGAAACGTTTGCCGGGACAGGGGGTTCAGCCCCAGCATTTT. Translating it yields CASRRKRLPGQGVQPQHF.

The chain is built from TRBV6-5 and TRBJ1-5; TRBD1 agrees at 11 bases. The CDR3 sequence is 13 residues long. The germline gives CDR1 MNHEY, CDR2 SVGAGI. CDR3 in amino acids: CGRTGGVNQPQHF. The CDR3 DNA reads TGTGGGCGGACAGGGGGCGTCAATCAGCCCCAGCATTTT.

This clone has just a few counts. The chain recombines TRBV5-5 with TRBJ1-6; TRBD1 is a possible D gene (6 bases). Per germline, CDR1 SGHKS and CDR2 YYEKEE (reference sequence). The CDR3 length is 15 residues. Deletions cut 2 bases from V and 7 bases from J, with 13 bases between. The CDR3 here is CASSLGGAPNSPLHF. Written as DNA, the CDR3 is TGTGCCAGCAGCTTAGGGGGGGCGCCGAATTCACCCCTCCACTTT.

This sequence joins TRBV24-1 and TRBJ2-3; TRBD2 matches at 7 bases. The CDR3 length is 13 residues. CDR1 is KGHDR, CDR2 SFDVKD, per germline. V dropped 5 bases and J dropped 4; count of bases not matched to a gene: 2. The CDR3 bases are TGTGCCACCAGTGGACTAGCAGCAGATACGCAGTATTTT. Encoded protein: CATSGLAADTQYF.

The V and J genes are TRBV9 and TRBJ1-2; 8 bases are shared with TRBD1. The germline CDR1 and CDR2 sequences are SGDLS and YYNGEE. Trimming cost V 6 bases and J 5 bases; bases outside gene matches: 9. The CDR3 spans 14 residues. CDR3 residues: CASTPVDRAYGYTF. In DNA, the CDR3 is TGTGCCAGCACCCCCGTGGACAGGGCTTATGGCTACACCTTC.

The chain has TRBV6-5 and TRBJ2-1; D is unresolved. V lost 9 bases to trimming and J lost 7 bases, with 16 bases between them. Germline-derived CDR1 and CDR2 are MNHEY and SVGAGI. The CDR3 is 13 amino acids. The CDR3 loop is CASLLVARNEQFF. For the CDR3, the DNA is TGTGCCAGTCTCCTGGTAGCAAGGAATGAGCAGTTCTTC.

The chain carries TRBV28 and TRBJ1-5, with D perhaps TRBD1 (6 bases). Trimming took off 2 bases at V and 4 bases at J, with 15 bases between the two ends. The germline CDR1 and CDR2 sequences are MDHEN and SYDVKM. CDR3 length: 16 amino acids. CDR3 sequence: CASSLTGMGVNQPQHF. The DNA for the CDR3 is TGTGCCAGCAGTTTAACAGGGATGGGAGTAAATCAGCCCCAGCATTTT.

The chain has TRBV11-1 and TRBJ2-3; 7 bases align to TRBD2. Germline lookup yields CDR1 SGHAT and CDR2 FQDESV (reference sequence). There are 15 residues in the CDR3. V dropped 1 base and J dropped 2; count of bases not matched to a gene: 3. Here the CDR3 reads CASSLGAGDTDTQYF. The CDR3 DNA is TGTGCCAGCAGCTTAGGCGCGGGGGACACAGATACGCAGTATTTT.

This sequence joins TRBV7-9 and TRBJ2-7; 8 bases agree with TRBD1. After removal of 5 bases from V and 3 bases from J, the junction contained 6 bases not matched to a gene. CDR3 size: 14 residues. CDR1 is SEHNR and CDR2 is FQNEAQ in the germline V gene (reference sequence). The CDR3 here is CASSPGQGFYEQYF. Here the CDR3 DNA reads TGTGCCAGCAGCCCCGGACAGGGCTTCTACGAGCAGTACTTC. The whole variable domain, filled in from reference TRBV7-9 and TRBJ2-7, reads DTGVSQNPRHKITKRGQNVTFRCDPISEHNRLYWYRQTLGQGPEFLTYFQNEAQLEKSRLLSDRFSAERPKGSFSTLEIQRTEQGDSAMYLCASSPGQGFYEQYFGPGTRLTVT.

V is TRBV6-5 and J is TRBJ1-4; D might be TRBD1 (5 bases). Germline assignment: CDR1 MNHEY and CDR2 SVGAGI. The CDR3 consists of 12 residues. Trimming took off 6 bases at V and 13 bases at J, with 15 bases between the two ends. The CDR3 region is CASSKTAQGLFF. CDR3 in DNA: TGTGCCAGCAGCAAGACAGCCCAGGGACTGTTTTTT.

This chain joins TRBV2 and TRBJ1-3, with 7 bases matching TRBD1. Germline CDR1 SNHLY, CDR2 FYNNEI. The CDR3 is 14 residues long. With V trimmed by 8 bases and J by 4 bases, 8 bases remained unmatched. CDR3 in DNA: TGTGCCAGCGCTACAGGGGTAAACGGAAACACCATATATTTT. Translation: CASATGVNGNTIYF.

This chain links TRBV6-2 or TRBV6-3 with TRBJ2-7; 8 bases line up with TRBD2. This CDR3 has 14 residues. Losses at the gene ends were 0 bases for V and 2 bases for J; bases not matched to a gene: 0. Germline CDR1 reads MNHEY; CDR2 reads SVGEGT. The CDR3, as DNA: TGTGCCAGCAGTTACTCGACTAGCGCCTACGAGCAGTACTTC. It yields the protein CASSYSTSAYEQYF.

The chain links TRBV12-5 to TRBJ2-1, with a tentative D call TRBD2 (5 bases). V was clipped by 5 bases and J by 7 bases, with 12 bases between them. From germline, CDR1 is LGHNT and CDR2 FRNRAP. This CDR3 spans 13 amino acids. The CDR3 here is CASGETRYNEQFF. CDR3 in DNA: TGTGCTAGTGGTGAAACTAGGTATAATGAGCAGTTCTTC. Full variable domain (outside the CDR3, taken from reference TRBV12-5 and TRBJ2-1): DARVTQTPRHKVTEMGQEVTMRCQPILGHNTVFWYRQTMMQGLELLAYFRNRAPLDDSGMPKDRFSAEMPDATLATLKIQPSEPRDSAVYFCASGETRYNEQFFGPGTRLTVL.

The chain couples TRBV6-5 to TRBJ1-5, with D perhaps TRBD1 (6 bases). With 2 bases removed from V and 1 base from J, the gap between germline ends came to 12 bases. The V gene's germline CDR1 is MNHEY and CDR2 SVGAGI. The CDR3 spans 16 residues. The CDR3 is CASSYQGPLSNQPQHF. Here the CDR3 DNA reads TGTGCCAGCAGTTACCAGGGGCCCCTCAGCAATCAGCCCCAGCATTTT.

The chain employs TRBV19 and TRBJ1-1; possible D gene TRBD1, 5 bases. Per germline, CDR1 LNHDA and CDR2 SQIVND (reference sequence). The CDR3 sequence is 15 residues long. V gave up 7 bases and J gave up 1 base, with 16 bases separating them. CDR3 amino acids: CASTKLREWNTEAFF. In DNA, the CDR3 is TGTGCCAGTACAAAACTCAGGGAATGGAACACTGAAGCTTTCTTT.

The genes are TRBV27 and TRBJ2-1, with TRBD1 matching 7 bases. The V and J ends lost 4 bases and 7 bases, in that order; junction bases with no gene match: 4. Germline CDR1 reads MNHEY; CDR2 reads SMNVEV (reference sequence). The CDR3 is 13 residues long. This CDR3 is CASSWDSANEQFF. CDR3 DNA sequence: TGTGCCAGCAGTTGGGACAGTGCGAATGAGCAGTTCTTC.